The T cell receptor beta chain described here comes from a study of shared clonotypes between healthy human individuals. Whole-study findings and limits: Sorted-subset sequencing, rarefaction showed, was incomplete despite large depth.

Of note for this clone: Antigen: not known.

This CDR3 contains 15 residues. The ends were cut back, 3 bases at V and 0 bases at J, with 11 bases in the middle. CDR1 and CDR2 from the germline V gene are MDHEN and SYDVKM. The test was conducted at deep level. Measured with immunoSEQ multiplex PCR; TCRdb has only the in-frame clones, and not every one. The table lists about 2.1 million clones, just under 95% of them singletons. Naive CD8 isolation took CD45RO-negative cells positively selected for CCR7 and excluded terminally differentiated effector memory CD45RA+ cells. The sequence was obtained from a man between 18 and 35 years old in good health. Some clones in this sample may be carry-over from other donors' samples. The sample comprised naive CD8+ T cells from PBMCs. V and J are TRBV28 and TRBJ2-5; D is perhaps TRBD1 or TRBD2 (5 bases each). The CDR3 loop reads CASSLDGAYQETQYF. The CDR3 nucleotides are TGTGCCAGCAGTTTGGACGGGGCATACCAAGAGACCCAGTACTTC.